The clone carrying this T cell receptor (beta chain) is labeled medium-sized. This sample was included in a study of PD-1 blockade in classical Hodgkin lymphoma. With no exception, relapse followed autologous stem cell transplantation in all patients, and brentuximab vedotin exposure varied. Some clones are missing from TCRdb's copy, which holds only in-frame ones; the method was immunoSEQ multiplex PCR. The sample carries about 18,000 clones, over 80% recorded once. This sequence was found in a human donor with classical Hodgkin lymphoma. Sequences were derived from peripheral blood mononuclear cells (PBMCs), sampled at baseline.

The CDR3 bases are TGTGCCAGCAGCTTTTCGGGGTACAATGAGCAGTTCTTC. Translated, it gives CASSFSGYNEQFF. The chain joins TRBV7-6 to TRBJ2-1; D may be TRBD2 (5 bases). The CDR3 length is 13 residues. Looked up from germline, CDR1 is SGHVS and CDR2 is FNYEAQ. Trimming stripped 3 bases from V and 4 bases from J, with 7 bases between.